This T cell receptor (beta chain) originates from a study of blood T cell repertoires in COVID-19. Study-level information: Material from acute and convalescent COVID-19 was sourced from the United States, Italy and Spain. The analysed material was cDNA or gDNA that came from T cells, B-cell-depleted T cells, or PBMCs.

Original analysis: Amplification with reference gene primers provided the estimates of nucleated cell counts. The method was immunoSEQ multiplex PCR; TCRdb's version includes in-frame clones alone and lacks a portion of them. V and J calls and clone size are given by that table; D and trimming were obtained from the DNA. The sample lists about 100,000 clones; approximately 91% were seen once. From germline, CDR1 is MNHEY and CDR2 SVGEGT. This CDR3 is built from 12 residues. V was shortened by 4 bases and J by 8 bases, with 9 bases between the two germline ends. The gene calls are TRBV6-2 or TRBV6-3 and TRBJ1-5; a weak D match, TRBD1 (6 bases). The source is a man in his fifties or sixties with acute or convalescent COVID-19. The sample was peripheral blood. The CDR3 is CASSSTGKPQHF. The DNA of the CDR3 is TGTGCCAGCAGTTCGACAGGAAAGCCCCAGCATTTT.